This TCR beta chain was obtained from a study of metastatic and nonmetastatic thyroid tumors. On the study more broadly: Blood and tumor or nodule tissue repertoires from malignant and benign thyroid patients were compared.

Every patient was untreated before thyroid surgery. CDR1 WSHSY and CDR2 SAAADI come from the germline V gene. CDR3 size: 16 residues. About this clone: Its antigen remains unknown. This may stem from a read error, because a much larger clone lies one nucleotide away.

Study-wide results and limits: Versus benign nodules, malignant thyroid tumors reportedly had significantly higher TCR beta diversity, in blood and tumor.

Via MiXCR, TCRdb re-called the PCR reads. The data hold about 35,000 clones, with about 18% observed a single time. The sequenced sample consisted of blood. The chain joins TRBV10-2 to TRBJ2-2; TRBD2 agrees at 9 bases. The TCR sequence derives from a male donor with papillary thyroid cancer or a benign thyroid nodule (not recorded which). Some clones in this sample may be carry-over from other donors' samples. CDR3 sequence: CASSDRLAASTGGLFF. CDR3 DNA sequence: TGCGCCAGCAGTGACCGACTAGCGGCGAGCACCGGGGGGCTGTTTTTT.